These 8 T cell receptor beta chains were sequenced from one sample in a study of T cell repertoires in cytomegalovirus infection. TCRdb reanalysed the reads using MiXCR and keeps one entry per CDR3 protein. This sample carries roughly 300,000 distinct CDR3 sequences, 9.5% of them seen once, and the ten largest clones take about 4.5%. The sequencing sample was made of PBMCs. Receptors originate from a human donor in good health (CMV status not recorded). Some clones in this sample may be carry-over from other donors' samples.

This clonotype was observed a handful of times. The chain combines TRBV7-3 with TRBJ2-2; 10 bases are a match to TRBD1. After removal of 5 bases from V and 6 bases from J, the junction contained 6 bases not matched to a gene. This CDR3 has 15 amino acids. The V gene's germline CDR1 is SGHTA and CDR2 FQGTGA. The CDR3 sequence is CASSQTGGVPGELFF. CDR3 nucleotide sequence: TGTGCCAGCAGCCAGACAGGGGGCGTTCCCGGGGAGCTGTTTTTT. Using reference TRBV7-3 and TRBJ2-2 for the parts outside the CDR3, the full variable domain is GAGVSQTPSNKVTEKGKYVELRCDPISGHTALYWYRQSLGQGPEFLIYFQGTGAADDSGLPNDRFFAVRPEGSVSTLKIQRTERGDSAVYLCASSQTGGVPGELFFGEGSRLTVL.

This clonotype occurred many times. V gene TRBV7-2 combines with J gene TRBJ2-7, with 11 bases aligning to TRBD2. The germline V gene has CDR1 SGHTA and CDR2 FQGNSA. This CDR3 has 16 residues. V lost 5 bases and J lost 3; bases outside the gene matches: 9. The CDR3 is CASSGLAGAQYYEQYF. The CDR3 nucleotides read TGTGCCAGCAGCGGACTAGCGGGCGCGCAATACTACGAGCAGTACTTC.

This clonotype showed up many times. The chain has TRBV6-2 or TRBV6-3 and TRBJ1-5, with D possibly being TRBD1 (5 bases). The germline gives CDR1 MNHEY, CDR2 SVGEGT. The CDR3 totals 14 residues. Deletions cut 5 bases from V and 0 bases from J, with 8 bases between. In DNA, the CDR3 is TGTGCCAGCAGTCGGACAAATAGCAATCAGCCCCAGCATTTT. Translating it yields CASSRTNSNQPQHF.

The rearrangement uses TRBV6-5 and TRBJ2-5, with 7 positions matching TRBD1. CDR1 is MNHEY, CDR2 SVGAGI, per germline. The length of the CDR3 is 14 residues. Losses at the gene ends were 6 bases for V and 7 bases for J; bases not matched to a gene: 11. The CDR3, as DNA: TGTGCCAGCAGCCGGGACAGCGTCGAGGGGACCCAGTACTTC. Its protein is CASSRDSVEGTQYF.

This clonotype was observed a handful of times. The chain recombines TRBV20-1 with TRBJ1-2; D remains ambiguous. The germline gives CDR1 DFQATT, CDR2 SNEGSKA (reference sequence). The CDR3 consists of 12 residues. Trimming cost V 6 bases and J 3 bases, with 11 bases left between them. The CDR3 loop is CSAQTVDYGYTF. In DNA form, the CDR3 reads TGCAGTGCCCAAACCGTCGACTATGGCTACACCTTC.

This clonotype came up many times. V gene TRBV19 combines with J gene TRBJ2-5, with D possibly TRBD2 on 6 matching bases. Germline lookup yields CDR1 LNHDA and CDR2 SQIVND (reference sequence). The ends were cut back, 9 bases at V and 3 bases at J, with 14 bases in the middle. The CDR3 spans 13 residues. CDR3 coding DNA: TGTGCCAGCTCTCGGGGGAGTGAAGAGACCCAGTACTTC. It codes for CASSRGSEETQYF.

This clonotype was observed many times. The chain carries TRBV7-2 and TRBJ1-5, with TRBD1 matching 12 bases. This CDR3 comprises 15 residues. Germline values: CDR1 SGHTA, CDR2 FQGNSA. The V gene end was trimmed by 5 bases and the J gene end by 7 bases; junction bases not matched to a gene: 6. The CDR3 nucleotides read TGTGCCAGCAGCACGGGACAGGGGGCGACCCAGCCCCAGCATTTT. Residues: CASSTGQGATQPQHF.

DNA for the CDR3: TGTGCCAGCAGCTTAGAAGGCGGGGGCAATCAGCCCCAGCATTTT. Protein: CASSLEGGGNQPQHF. The chain joins TRBV7-9 to TRBJ1-5; D is ambiguous. Germline V gives CDR1 SEHNR, CDR2 FQNEAQ (reference sequence). This CDR3 has 15 residues. V was pared by 1 base and J by 2 bases, with 9 bases between.